The 30 T cell receptor beta chains given below trace back to one sample, sequenced in a study of beta chain features in type 1 diabetes. The investigators reverse transcribed all of the isolated RNA, so they sequenced expressed TCRB transcripts. The data were produced by immunoSEQ multiplex PCR, yet TCRdb's version contains in-frame clones alone and is incomplete. The repertoire holds about 360,000 clones, around 12% seen once, with roughly 0.017% in the top ten. Sequencing was performed on naive CD4+ T cells from blood. These receptors all come from a man in his late teens or twenties in good health.

A note on this clone: At the DNA level, this CDR3 is encoded by other sequences in the same sample as well. The V call is TRBV28, the J call TRBJ1-4; possible D gene TRBD1, 6 bases. Trimming stripped 6 bases from V and 5 bases from J, with 16 bases between. CDR1 is MDHEN and CDR2 is SYDVKM in the germline V gene. CDR3 length: 15 residues. DNA of the CDR3: TGTGCCAGCAGCCCCCCGGGGGGCGCGAATGAAAAACTGTTTTTT. Translating gives CASSPPGGANEKLFF.

CDR3 sequence (DNA): TGTGCCAGCAGTATGTGGGGCCTCCAATCTAATGAGCAGTTCTTC. It translates to CASSMWGLQSNEQFF. This chain uses TRBV2 with TRBJ2-1, with D possibly TRBD1 on 5 matching bases. The CDR3 is 15 residues long. Per germline, CDR1 SNHLY and CDR2 FYNNEI. Trimming left V 5 bases short and J 7 bases short, with 18 bases between.

This chain joins TRBV15 and TRBJ2-3; D not certain. CDR3 size: 15 residues. The germline gives CDR1 LNHNV, CDR2 YYDKDF (reference sequence). The ends were cut back, 5 bases at V and 3 bases at J, with 15 bases in the middle. Here the CDR3 reads CATSQELPGTDTQYF. The CDR3 nucleotides read TGTGCCACCAGCCAAGAACTACCTGGAACAGATACGCAGTATTTT.

The chain joins TRBV7-2 to TRBJ1-4; 7 nucleotides align to TRBD1. CDR3 length: 14 amino acids. Germline-derived CDR1 and CDR2 are SGHTA and FQGNSA. Trimming at V came to 1 base and at J to 6 bases, leaving 2 bases not matched to a gene. The CDR3 loop reads CASSLGQGDEKLFF. CDR3 in DNA: TGTGCCAGCAGCTTAGGACAGGGCGATGAAAAACTGTTTTTT.

This clone has just a few counts. The chain combines TRBV11-2 with TRBJ2-7, with a tentative D call TRBD2 (7 bases). CDR3 length: 18 amino acids. Trimming pared 3 bases from V and 0 bases from J, leaving 21 bases between. Germline V CDR1 and CDR2: SGHAT, FQNNGV. CDR3 nucleotide sequence: TGTGCCAGCAGCTTGGTTGGTCGCGGGGGCCAGAGCTCCTACGAGCAGTACTTC. Protein sequence: CASSLVGRGGQSSYEQYF.

The chain combines TRBV5-6 with TRBJ1-1, with D tentatively TRBD1 (5 bases). Trimming took 0 bases from V and 1 from J, leaving 10 bases between them. In germline, CDR1 is SGHDT, CDR2 YYEEEE. The CDR3 has 15 amino acids. This CDR3 is CASSLEDIRNTEAFF. Written as DNA, the CDR3 is TGTGCCAGCAGCTTGGAGGACATTCGGAACACTGAAGCTTTCTTT.

This chain links TRBV29-1 with TRBJ2-1; D might be TRBD2 (7 bases). Germline lookup yields CDR1 SQVTM and CDR2 ANQGSEA. CDR3 length: 14 residues. Trimming took 7 bases from V and 6 from J, leaving 19 bases between them. The CDR3 loop reads CSASQRGARNEQFF. The CDR3 bases are TGCAGCGCATCCCAACGGGGGGCTCGCAATGAGCAGTTCTTC.

This clone was picked up a small number of times. The chain carries TRBV29-1 and TRBJ2-1; tentative D call: TRBD1 (6 bases). The V gene's germline CDR1 is SQVTM and CDR2 ANQGSEA. V lost 3 bases to trimming and J lost 1 base, with 13 bases between them. This CDR3 comprises 15 residues. The CDR3 DNA reads as TGCAGCGTTGAGGACACAGGGTTGTCCTACAATGAGCAGTTCTTC. This sequence encodes CSVEDTGLSYNEQFF.

The chain uses TRBV7-2 and TRBJ2-2, with D uncertain. Trimming pared 3 bases from V and 0 bases from J, leaving 2 bases between. This CDR3 is built from 13 residues. Germline lookup yields CDR1 SGHTA and CDR2 FQGNSA. CDR3 region: CASSFANTGELFF. The CDR3 DNA is TGTGCCAGCAGCTTCGCGAACACCGGGGAGCTGTTTTTT.

A few counts support this clone. CDR3 amino acids: CARNRGRAEKLFF. In nucleotides, the CDR3 is TGTGCCCGGAACAGGGGGCGCGCTGAAAAACTGTTTTTT. The chain couples TRBV30 to TRBJ1-4, with 9 bases lining up with TRBD1. Germline CDR1 is GTSNPN and CDR2 is SVGIG (reference sequence). V shed 8 bases and J 7 bases; nucleotides not matched to a gene: 8. This CDR3 is built from 13 residues.

This clone has just a few counts. The chain combines TRBV5-4 with TRBJ1-2; D uncertain. Trimming left V 4 bases short and J 3 bases short, with 13 bases between. This CDR3 has 14 amino acids. Germline CDR1 reads SGHNT; CDR2 reads YYREEE (reference sequence). The CDR3 loop is CASSPEGRDYGYTF. CDR3 nucleotide sequence: TGTGCCAGCAGCCCGGAGGGTCGAGACTATGGCTACACCTTC.

The J gene is TRBJ2-1, the V gene TRBV5-1, with 8 bases fitting TRBD2. The V segment lost 4 bases and the J segment 4 bases; nucleotides outside the gene matches: 7. Germline CDR1 is SGHRS and CDR2 is YFSETQ. CDR3 length: 15 amino acids. CDR3 sequence: CASSPREGMYNEQFF. CDR3 bases: TGCGCCAGCAGCCCCCGGGAGGGGATGTACAATGAGCAGTTCTTC.

This clone was seen more than once but under ten times. The chain carries TRBV7-9 and TRBJ2-1; 10 nucleotides line up with TRBD2. This CDR3 is built from 16 residues. The ends lost 1 base at V and 6 bases at J; junction bases unmatched: 6. The germline CDR1 and CDR2 sequences are SEHNR and FQNEAQ (reference sequence). Here the CDR3 reads CASSLDASGSSNEQFF. In nucleotides, the CDR3 is TGTGCCAGCAGCTTAGATGCTAGCGGGAGCAGCAATGAGCAGTTCTTC.

There are a few counts of this clone. The chain joins TRBV28 to TRBJ2-3; 8 bases match TRBD2. The germline V gene has CDR1 MDHEN and CDR2 SYDVKM. Trimming removed 4 bases from V and 4 bases from J; junction bases left unmatched: 1. There are 13 residues in the CDR3. The CDR3 bases are TGTGCCAGCAGTTCTAGCGGGTCAGATACGCAGTATTTT. The encoded protein is CASSSSGSDTQYF.

The chain recombines TRBV5-1 with TRBJ2-3; 9 bases map to TRBD2. The V segment lost 1 base and the J segment 2 bases; nucleotides outside the gene matches: 8. This CDR3 spans 17 amino acids. Germline lookup yields CDR1 SGHRS and CDR2 YFSETQ. The CDR3 spells CASSLFGASGVTDTQYF. The CDR3 DNA is TGCGCCAGCAGCTTGTTCGGGGCTAGCGGGGTCACAGATACGCAGTATTTT.

This clone was observed a handful of times. CDR3 coding DNA: TGTGCCAGCAGCCCCCGCGCGGCAAGTAGCACTGAAGCTTTCTTT. Its protein is CASSPRAASSTEAFF. The V call is TRBV9, the J call TRBJ1-1; D remains unclear. The CDR3 is 15 residues long. CDR1 SGDLS and CDR2 YYNGEE come from the germline V gene. Trimming pared 4 bases from V and 4 bases from J, leaving 17 bases between.

The V and J genes are TRBV5-1 and TRBJ1-6; D remains ambiguous. Trimming shortened V by 0 bases and J by 6 bases, and 7 bases separated the two germline ends. The germline V gene has CDR1 SGHRS and CDR2 YFSETQ. The CDR3 has 14 amino acids. CDR3 bases: TGCGCCAGCAGCTTGGGGCGGCTTAATTCACCCCTCCACTTT. Its protein product is CASSLGRLNSPLHF. Filled out from reference TRBV5-1 and TRBJ1-6, the complete variable domain reads KAGVTQTPRYLIKTRGQQVTLSCSPISGHRSVSWYQQTPGQGLQFLFEYFSETQRNKGNFPGRFSGRQFSNSRSEMNVSTLELGDSALYLCASSLGRLNSPLHFGNGTRLTVT.

The chain carries TRBV5-1 and TRBJ2-1; D possibly corresponds to TRBD2 (5 bases). Trimming cost V 10 bases and J 7 bases, with 21 bases left between them. Germline values: CDR1 SGHRS, CDR2 YFSETQ. The CDR3 covers 14 residues. CDR3 residues: CASMEEGIRNEQFF. The CDR3 coding sequence is TGCGCCTCAATGGAAGAGGGCATACGGAATGAGCAGTTCTTC. Together with reference TRBV5-1 and TRBJ2-1, the CDR3 gives the full variable domain: KAGVTQTPRYLIKTRGQQVTLSCSPISGHRSVSWYQQTPGQGLQFLFEYFSETQRNKGNFPGRFSGRQFSNSRSEMNVSTLELGDSALYLCASMEEGIRNEQFFGPGTRLTVL.

This chain links TRBV18 with TRBJ2-2; D is uncertain. Trimming took 6 bases from V and 1 from J, leaving 9 bases between them. The CDR3 spans 14 residues. The germline V gene has CDR1 KGHSH and CDR2 LQKENI. The CDR3 DNA follows: TGTGCCAGCTCCGTATTAGAGAACACCGGGGAGCTGTTTTTT. It translates to CASSVLENTGELFF.

There are a few counts of this clone. V usage is TRBV27 and J usage is TRBJ2-7; no clear D gene. The germline gives CDR1 MNHEY, CDR2 SMNVEV (reference sequence). The V and J ends lost 5 bases and 3 bases respectively, with 17 bases between them. This CDR3 is built from 15 residues. CDR3: CASSPRLVARYEQYF. The CDR3 DNA sequence: TGTGCCAGCAGTCCCAGGCTTGTGGCCCGCTACGAGCAGTACTTC.

This clone was observed a few times. This sequence joins TRBV5-1 and TRBJ2-2, with D possibly matching TRBD1 (6 bases). CDR1 SGHRS and CDR2 YFSETQ come from the germline V gene. Trimming shortened V by 4 bases and J by 1 base, and 8 bases separated the two germline ends. The CDR3 is made up of 14 amino acids. Written as DNA, the CDR3 is TGCGCCAGCAGCGAGGGACAGAACACCGGGGAGCTGTTTTTT. Translated: CASSEGQNTGELFF.

The rearrangement links TRBV4-3 to TRBJ2-1; a weak D match, TRBD2 (5 bases). Germline CDR1 is LGHNA and CDR2 is YSLEER. CDR3 length: 13 residues. The V and J ends lost 6 bases and 7 bases respectively, with 13 bases between them. CDR3 sequence (DNA): TGCGCCAGCAGTTCGTTGGAGGTAAATGAGCAGTTCTTC. This translates into CASSSLEVNEQFF.

The chain has TRBV30 and TRBJ1-6; 8 bases match TRBD1. Germline CDR1 is GTSNPN and CDR2 is SVGIG (reference sequence). The CDR3 runs to 14 residues. V gave up 1 base and J gave up 10 bases; unmatched junction bases: 6. CDR3 amino acids: CAWSGWAGGSPLHF. Written as DNA, the CDR3 is TGTGCCTGGAGTGGTTGGGCAGGGGGCTCACCCCTCCACTTT.

Concerning this clone: Other DNA sequences in the sample encode the same CDR3. The gene calls are TRBV18 and TRBJ2-3; D unresolved. Germline assignment: CDR1 KGHSH and CDR2 LQKENI. CDR3 length: 12 amino acids. Trimming shortened V by 6 bases and J by 2 bases, and 6 bases separated the two germline ends. CDR3 nucleotide sequence: TGTGCCAGCTCCCCTTCCACAGATACGCAGTATTTT. This gives the protein CASSPSTDTQYF.

This clone appeared a few times. V gene TRBV18 combines with J gene TRBJ2-1, with a possible D match to TRBD1 (6 bases). In germline, CDR1 is KGHSH, CDR2 LQKENI. This CDR3 is built from 16 residues. V lost 6 bases to trimming and J lost 0 bases, with 15 bases between them. The CDR3 is CASSPRTASSYNEQFF. CDR3 DNA: TGTGCCAGCTCTCCAAGGACAGCAAGCTCCTACAATGAGCAGTTCTTC.

Only a few counts were recorded for this clone. The chain joins TRBV19 to TRBJ2-3; D remains ambiguous. The V end lost 0 bases, the J end lost 9 bases, and 7 bases lay between the germline ends. This CDR3 contains 12 residues. In germline, CDR1 is LNHDA, CDR2 SQIVND (reference sequence). Here the CDR3 DNA reads TGTGCCAGTAGTATAGATTCACGGACGCAGTATTTT. Translating it yields CASSIDSRTQYF.

A few counts support this clone. This sample includes further DNA sequences coding for the same CDR3. This rearrangement joins TRBV7-2 to TRBJ2-5; D is undetermined. The CDR3 extends over 12 amino acids. The V end was cut by 1 base, the J end by 4 bases, with 4 bases between. CDR1 and CDR2 from the germline V gene are SGHTA and FQGNSA. CDR3 in amino acids: CASSLDRETQYF. CDR3 nucleotide sequence: TGTGCCAGCAGCTTAGACAGAGAGACCCAGTACTTC.

This clone was detected only a few times. The V gene is TRBV20-1, the J gene TRBJ2-7; D is uncertain. The CDR3 contains 11 residues. Trimming removed 2 bases at V and 4 bases at J, with 6 bases between. In germline, CDR1 is DFQATT, CDR2 SNEGSKA (reference sequence). The CDR3 sequence: CSARSLYEQYF. The CDR3 DNA reads as TGCAGTGCTAGATCCCTATACGAGCAGTACTTC.

This clone was detected only a few times. The chain employs TRBV9 and TRBJ1-2; 7 nucleotides match TRBD1. Germline V gives CDR1 SGDLS, CDR2 YYNGEE. This CDR3 is 16 amino acids long. Unmatched junction bases numbered 5, after V lost 0 bases and J lost 0 bases. CDR3 region: CASSVETDRTNYGYTF. In nucleotides, the CDR3 is TGTGCCAGCAGCGTAGAAACGGACAGGACTAACTATGGCTACACCTTC. The whole variable domain, filled in from reference TRBV9 and TRBJ1-2, reads DSGVTQTPKHLITATGQRVTLRCSPRSGDLSVYWYQQSLDQGLQFLIQYYNGEERAKGNILERFSAQQFPDLHSELNLSSLELGDSALYFCASSVETDRTNYGYTFGSGTRLTVV.

This clone was observed a handful of times. This sequence joins TRBV20-1 and TRBJ2-7; TRBD2 matches at 8 bases. The junction had 3 bases not matched to a gene; V was cut back by 5 bases and J by 9 bases. Germline V gives CDR1 DFQATT, CDR2 SNEGSKA (reference sequence). The CDR3 length is 10 residues. This CDR3 reads CSAGREAQYF. CDR3 in DNA: TGCAGTGCTGGGCGGGAGGCGCAGTACTTC.